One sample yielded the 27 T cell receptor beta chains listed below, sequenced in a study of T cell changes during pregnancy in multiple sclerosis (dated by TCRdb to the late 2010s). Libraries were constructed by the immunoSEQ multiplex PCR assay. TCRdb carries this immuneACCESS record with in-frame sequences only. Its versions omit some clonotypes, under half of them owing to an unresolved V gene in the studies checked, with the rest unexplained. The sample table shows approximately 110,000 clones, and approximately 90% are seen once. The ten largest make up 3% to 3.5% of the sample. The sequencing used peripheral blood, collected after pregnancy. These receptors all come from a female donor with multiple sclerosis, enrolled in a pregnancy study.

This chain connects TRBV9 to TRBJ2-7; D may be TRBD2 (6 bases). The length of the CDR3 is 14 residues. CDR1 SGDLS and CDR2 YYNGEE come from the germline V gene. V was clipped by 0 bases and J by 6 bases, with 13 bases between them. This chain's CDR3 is CASSVEGTSFEQYF. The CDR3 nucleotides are TGTGCCAGCAGCGTAGAGGGGACTTCGTTCGAGCAGTACTTC.

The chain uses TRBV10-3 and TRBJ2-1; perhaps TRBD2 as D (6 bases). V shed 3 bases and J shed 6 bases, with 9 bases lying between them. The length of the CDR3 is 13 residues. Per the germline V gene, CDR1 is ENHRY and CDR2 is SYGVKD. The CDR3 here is CAISEVGGNEQFF. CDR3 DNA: TGTGCCATCAGTGAAGTCGGGGGCAATGAGCAGTTCTTC.

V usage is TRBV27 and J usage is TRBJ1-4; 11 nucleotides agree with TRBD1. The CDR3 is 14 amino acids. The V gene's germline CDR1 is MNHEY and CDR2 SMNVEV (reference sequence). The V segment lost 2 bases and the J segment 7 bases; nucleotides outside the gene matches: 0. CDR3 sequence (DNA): TGTGCCAGCAGTTTAGGACAGGGGGCTGAAAAACTGTTTTTT. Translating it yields CASSLGQGAEKLFF.

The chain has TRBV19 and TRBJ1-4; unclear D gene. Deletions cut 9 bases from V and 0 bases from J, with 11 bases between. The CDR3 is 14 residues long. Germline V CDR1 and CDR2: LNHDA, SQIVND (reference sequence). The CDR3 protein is CASRLQTTNEKLFF. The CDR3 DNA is TGTGCCAGCCGATTACAAACAACTAATGAAAAACTGTTTTTT.

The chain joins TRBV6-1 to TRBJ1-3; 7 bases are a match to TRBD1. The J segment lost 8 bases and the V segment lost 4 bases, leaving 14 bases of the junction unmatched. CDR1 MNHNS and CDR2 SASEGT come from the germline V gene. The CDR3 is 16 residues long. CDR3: CASSAAVRQGGYTIYF. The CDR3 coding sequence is TGTGCCAGCAGTGCTGCTGTCCGACAGGGAGGCTACACCATATATTTT.

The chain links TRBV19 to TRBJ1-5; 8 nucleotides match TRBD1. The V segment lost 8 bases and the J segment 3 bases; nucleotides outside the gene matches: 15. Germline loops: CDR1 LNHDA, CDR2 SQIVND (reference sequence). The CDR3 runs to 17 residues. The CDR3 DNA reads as TGTGCCAGTCGACGGACAGACAGGGGCCCTCCCAATCAGCCCCAGCATTTT. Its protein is CASRRTDRGPPNQPQHF.

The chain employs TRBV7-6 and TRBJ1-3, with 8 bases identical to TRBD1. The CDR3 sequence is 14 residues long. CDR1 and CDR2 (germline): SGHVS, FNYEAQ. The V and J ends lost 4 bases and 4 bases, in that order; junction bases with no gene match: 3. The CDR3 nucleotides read TGTGCCAGCAGCTCACAGGGGGACGGAAACACCATATATTTT. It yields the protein CASSSQGDGNTIYF.

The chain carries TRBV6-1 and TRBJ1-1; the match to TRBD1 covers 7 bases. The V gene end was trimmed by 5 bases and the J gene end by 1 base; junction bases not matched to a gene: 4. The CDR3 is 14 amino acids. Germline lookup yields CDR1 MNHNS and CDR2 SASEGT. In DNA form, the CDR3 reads TGTGCCAGCAGTAGATACAGGGGGAACACTGAAGCTTTCTTT. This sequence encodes CASSRYRGNTEAFF.

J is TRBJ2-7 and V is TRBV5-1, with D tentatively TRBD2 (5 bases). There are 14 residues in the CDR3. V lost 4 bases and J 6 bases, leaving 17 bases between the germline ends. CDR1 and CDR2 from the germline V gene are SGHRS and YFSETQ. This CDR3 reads CASSRGEGESEQYF. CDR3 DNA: TGCGCCAGCAGCCGCGGCGAGGGAGAAAGCGAGCAGTACTTC.

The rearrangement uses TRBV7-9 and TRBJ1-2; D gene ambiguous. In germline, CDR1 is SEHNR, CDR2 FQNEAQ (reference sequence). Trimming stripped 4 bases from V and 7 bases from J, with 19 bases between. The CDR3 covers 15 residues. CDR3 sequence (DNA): TGTGCCAGCAGCTCCTCACTTGACACGACCGGTGGCTACACCTTC. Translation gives CASSSSLDTTGGYTF.

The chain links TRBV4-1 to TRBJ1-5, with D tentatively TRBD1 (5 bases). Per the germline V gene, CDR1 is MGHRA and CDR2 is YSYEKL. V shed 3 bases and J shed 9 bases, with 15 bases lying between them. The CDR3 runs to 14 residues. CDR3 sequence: CASSQDKLGWPQHF. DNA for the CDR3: TGCGCCAGCAGCCAGGACAAGTTAGGCTGGCCCCAGCATTTT.

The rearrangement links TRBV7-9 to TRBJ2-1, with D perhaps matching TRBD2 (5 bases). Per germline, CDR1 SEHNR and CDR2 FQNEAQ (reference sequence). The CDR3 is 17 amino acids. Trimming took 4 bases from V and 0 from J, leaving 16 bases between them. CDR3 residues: CASSSRDDISSYNEQFF. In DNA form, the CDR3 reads TGTGCCAGCAGCTCCCGGGATGACATTAGCTCCTACAATGAGCAGTTCTTC.

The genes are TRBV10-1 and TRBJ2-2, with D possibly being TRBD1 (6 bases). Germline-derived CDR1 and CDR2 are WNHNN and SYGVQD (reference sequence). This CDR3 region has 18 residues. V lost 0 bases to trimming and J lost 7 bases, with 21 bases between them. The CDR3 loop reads CASSESSLRDTRFGELFF. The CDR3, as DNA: TGCGCCAGCAGTGAGTCGTCGCTACGGGACACCCGCTTCGGGGAGCTGTTTTTT.

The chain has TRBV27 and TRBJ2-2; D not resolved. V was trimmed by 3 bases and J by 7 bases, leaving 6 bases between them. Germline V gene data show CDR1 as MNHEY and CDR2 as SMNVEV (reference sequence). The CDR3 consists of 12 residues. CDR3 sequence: CASSFSGGELFF. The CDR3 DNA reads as TGTGCCAGCAGTTTTTCCGGCGGGGAGCTGTTTTTT.

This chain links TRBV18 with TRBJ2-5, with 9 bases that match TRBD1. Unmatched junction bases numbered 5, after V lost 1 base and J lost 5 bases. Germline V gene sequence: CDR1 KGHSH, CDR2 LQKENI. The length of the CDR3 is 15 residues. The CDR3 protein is CASSPRTGDIETQYF. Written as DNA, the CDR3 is TGTGCCAGCTCACCACGGACAGGGGACATCGAGACCCAGTACTTC.

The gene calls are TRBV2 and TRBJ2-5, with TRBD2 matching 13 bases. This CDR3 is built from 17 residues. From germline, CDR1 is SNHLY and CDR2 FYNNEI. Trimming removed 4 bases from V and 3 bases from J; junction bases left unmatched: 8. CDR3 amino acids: CASSARLAGGPKETQYF. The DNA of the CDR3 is TGTGCCAGCAGTGCGAGACTAGCGGGGGGCCCGAAAGAGACCCAGTACTTC. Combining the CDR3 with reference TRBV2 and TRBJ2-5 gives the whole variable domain EPEVTQTPSHQVTQMGQEVILRCVPISNHLYFYWYRQILGQKVEFLVSFYNNEISEKSEIFDDQFSVERPDGSNFTLKIRSTKLEDSAMYFCASSARLAGGPKETQYFGPGTRLLVL.

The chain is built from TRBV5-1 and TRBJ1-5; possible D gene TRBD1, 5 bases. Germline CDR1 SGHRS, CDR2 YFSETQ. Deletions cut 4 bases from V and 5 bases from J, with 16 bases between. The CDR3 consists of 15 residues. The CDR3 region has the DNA TGCGCCAGCAGCCCCGGTGGGGCGGGATATCAGCCCCAGCATTTT. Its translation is CASSPGGAGYQPQHF.

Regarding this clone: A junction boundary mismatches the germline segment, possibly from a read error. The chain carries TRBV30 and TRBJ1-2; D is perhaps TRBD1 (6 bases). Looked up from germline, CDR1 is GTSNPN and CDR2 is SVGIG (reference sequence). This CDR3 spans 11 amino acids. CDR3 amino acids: CAWGGGGRLVF. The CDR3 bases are TGTGCCTGGGGCGGGGGCGGACGGCTAGTCTTC.

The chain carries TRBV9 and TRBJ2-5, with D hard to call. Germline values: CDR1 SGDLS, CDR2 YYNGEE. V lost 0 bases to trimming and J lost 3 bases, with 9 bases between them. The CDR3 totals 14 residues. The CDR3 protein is CASSVAVAKETQYF. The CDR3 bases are TGTGCCAGCAGCGTAGCTGTAGCTAAAGAGACCCAGTACTTC.

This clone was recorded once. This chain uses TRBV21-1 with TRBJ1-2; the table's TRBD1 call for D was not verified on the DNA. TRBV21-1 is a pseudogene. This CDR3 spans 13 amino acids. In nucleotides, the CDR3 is TGTGCCAGCAGCAAAGAACAGACCTATGGCTACACCTTC. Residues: CASSKEQTYGYTF.

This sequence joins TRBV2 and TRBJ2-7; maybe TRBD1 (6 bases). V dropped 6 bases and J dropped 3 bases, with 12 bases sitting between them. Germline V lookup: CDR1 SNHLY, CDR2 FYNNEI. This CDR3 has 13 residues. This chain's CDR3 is CASSTQGIYEQYF. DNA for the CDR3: TGTGCCAGCAGCACACAGGGTATCTACGAGCAGTACTTC.

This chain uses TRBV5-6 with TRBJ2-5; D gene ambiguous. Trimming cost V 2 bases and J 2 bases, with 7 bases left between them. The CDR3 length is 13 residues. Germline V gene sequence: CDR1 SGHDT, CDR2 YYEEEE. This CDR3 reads CASSFDLQETQYF. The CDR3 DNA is TGTGCCAGCAGCTTTGACTTACAAGAGACCCAGTACTTC.

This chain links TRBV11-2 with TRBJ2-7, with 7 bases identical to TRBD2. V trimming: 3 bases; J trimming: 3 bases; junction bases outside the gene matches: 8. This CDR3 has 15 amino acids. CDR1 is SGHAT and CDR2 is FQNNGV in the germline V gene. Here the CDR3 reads CASSFTGTTGYEQYF. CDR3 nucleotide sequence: TGTGCCAGCAGCTTCACCGGGACTACCGGCTACGAGCAGTACTTC.

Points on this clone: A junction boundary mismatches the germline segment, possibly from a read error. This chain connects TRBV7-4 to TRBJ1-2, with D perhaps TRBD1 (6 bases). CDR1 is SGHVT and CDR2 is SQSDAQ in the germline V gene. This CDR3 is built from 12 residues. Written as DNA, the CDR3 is TGTGCCAGCAGCTTAAGGACAGCGGACCCCACTTTC. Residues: CASSLRTADPTF.

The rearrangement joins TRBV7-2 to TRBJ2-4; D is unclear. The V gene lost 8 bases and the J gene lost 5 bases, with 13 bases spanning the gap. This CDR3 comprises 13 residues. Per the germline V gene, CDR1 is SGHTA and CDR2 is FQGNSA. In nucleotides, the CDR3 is TGTGCCAGCGGCCTGTCTGGTGAAAACATTCAGTACTTC. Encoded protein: CASGLSGENIQYF. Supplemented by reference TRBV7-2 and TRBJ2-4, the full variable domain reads GAGVSQSPSNKVTEKGKDVELRCDPISGHTALYWYRQSLGQGLEFLIYFQGNSAPDKSGLPSDRFSAERTGGSVSTLTIQRTQQEDSAVYLCASGLSGENIQYFGAGTRLSVL.

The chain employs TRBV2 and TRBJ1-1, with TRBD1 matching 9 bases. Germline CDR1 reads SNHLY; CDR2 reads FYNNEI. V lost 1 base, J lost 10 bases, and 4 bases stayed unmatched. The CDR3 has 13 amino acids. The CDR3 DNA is TGTGCCAGCAGTGAAGGACGGGGACAGGGAGCTTTCTTT. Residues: CASSEGRGQGAFF.

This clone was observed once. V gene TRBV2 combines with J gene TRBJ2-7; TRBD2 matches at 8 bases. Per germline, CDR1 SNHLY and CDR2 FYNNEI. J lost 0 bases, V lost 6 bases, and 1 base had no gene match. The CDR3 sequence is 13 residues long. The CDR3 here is CASRAGVSYEQYF. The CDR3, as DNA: TGTGCCAGCAGAGCGGGGGTCTCCTACGAGCAGTACTTC.